Listed below are T cell receptor beta chains from one sample, sequenced in a study of blood T cell repertoires in COVID-19. TCRdb's copy holds only in-frame clones and misses some; the assay was immunoSEQ multiplex PCR. The table has 150,000 to 200,000 clones, 75% to 85% seen once; the top ten hold under 8%. The sample was peripheral blood. These receptors all come from a man in his 60s with acute or convalescent COVID-19. The conserved cysteine and the conserved F or W are not part of the CDR3 here. D genes are given only for firm matches. The size entry is marked missing in some rows and otherwise reads once, few, many or a size class.

. | . | TRBV6-6 | ASAPVGDTYGYT
TRBD2 | . | TRBV19 | ASSRTSGSTDTQY
TRBD1 | . | TRBV27 | ASSVTGARVDSPLH
TRBD1 | . | TRBV28 | ASTAGTGSQPQH
TRBD2 | . | TRBV18 | ASSPSGGPYEQY
. | . | TRBV2 | ASGSGTGELF
TRBD1 | . | TRBV9 | ASSPSGTGVTNEKLF
TRBD2 | . | TRBV5-1 | ASSGAGDSYETQY
. | . | TRBV7-3 | ASSLRSGTYNEQF
. | . | TRBV4-2 | ASSQDKAGPYEQY
. | . | TRBV19 | ASSIVAPGHEQY
. | . | TRBV5-1 | ASSLRTTNTGELF
TRBD2 | . | TRBV4-1 | ASSQVYFGRAGPSTDTQY
. | once | TRBV9 | ASTEHAGRAGYT
TRBD2 | . | TRBV5-4 | ASSPGLAAGYQETQY
. | . | TRBV30 | AWREWGPTGELF
. | . | TRBV7-6 | ASSTYGTRSQGNTIY
TRBD1 | . | TRBV29-1 | SVVPTGAYEQY
. | . | TRBV23-1 | ASSRLSYSYNEQF
. | once | TRBV11-2 | ASSPRLNSYEQY
TRBD2 | . | TRBV6-2/TRBV6-3 | ASSYRLAGGPYEQF
. | . | TRBV4-3 | ASSQGHTRIHEQY
TRBD1 | once | TRBV7-3 | ASSLTPDRAESYEQY
TRBD1 | . | TRBV3-1/TRBV3-2 | ASSPPRDRREKLF
TRBD2 | . | TRBV27 | ASSLLPGGHYNEQF
. | . | TRBV6-5 | ASSSQTTSYNEQF
. | . | TRBV29-1 | SVPLSNEQF
TRBD2 | . | TRBV6-4 | ASSVGGAGGYNEQF
. | . | TRBV5-1 | ASSDPGRVETQY
. | . | TRBV12-3/TRBV12-4 | ASSSPINGEQY